This TCR beta chain originates from a study of OX40 agonist ivuxolimab in advanced cancers. Across the study: Patients in dose escalation had liver, melanoma, kidney or head and neck cancers.

TCRdb's copy holds only in-frame clones and misses some; the assay was immunoSEQ multiplex PCR. The sample has approximately 70,000 clones, approximately 80% seen once; the top ten hold approximately 1.5%. V was pared by 4 bases and J by 8 bases, with 12 bases between. From germline, CDR1 is LNHDA and CDR2 SQIVND (reference sequence). The CDR3 is 12 amino acids. V and J are TRBV19 and TRBJ2-7, with no clear D. This clonotype was sampled from an adult with an advanced solid tumor such as melanoma, head and neck, liver or kidney cancer. This specimen was CD4+ or CD8+ T cells sorted from blood, taken in a trial of the OX40 agonist ivuxolimab. The CDR3 DNA follows: TGTGCCAGTAGTAATGCCCCCGAGAAGCAGTACTTC. Translated, it gives CASSNAPEKQYF.